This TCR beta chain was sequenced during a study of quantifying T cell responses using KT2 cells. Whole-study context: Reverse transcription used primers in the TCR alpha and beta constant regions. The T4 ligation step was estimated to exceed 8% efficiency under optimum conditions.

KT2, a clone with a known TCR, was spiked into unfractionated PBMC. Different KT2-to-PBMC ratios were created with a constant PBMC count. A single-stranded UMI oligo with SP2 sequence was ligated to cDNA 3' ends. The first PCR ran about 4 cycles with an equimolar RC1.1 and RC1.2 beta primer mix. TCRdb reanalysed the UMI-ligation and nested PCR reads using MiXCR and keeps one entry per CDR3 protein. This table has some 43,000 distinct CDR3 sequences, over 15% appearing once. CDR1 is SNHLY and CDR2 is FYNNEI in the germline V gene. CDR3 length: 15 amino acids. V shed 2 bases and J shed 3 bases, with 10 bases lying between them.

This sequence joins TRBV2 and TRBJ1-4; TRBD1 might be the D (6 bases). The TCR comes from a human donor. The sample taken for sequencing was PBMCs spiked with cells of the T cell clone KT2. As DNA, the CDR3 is TGTGCCAGCAGTGAATTGGGGGCCGCTAATGAAAAACTGTTTTTT. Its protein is CASSELGAANEKLFF.